Listed below are T cell receptor beta chains from one sample, sequenced in a study of response to subunit inactivated influenza vaccine. TCRdb re-called the RT-PCR reads through MiXCR, storing one row per CDR3 protein. The sample consists of 500,000 to 600,000 distinct CDR3 sequences, around 11% of them appearing once. This same sample was also part of a study on T cells expressing NK-cell markers.

The source material was PBMCs from blood, sampled on the day of vaccination. The receptors here all came from a man aged 50 or older who received an inactivated influenza vaccine. Each CDR3 is given with its conserved first and last residue. A D gene is named only where the DNA matches it firmly. Size is omitted from some rows. Given values are once, few, many or a class for expanded clones.

V: TRBV7-2
J: TRBJ2-1
D: -
size: -
CDR3: CASSLGWGEQFF
DNA: TGTGCCAGCAGCTTGGGTTGGGGGGAGCAGTTCTTC

V: TRBV4-1
J: TRBJ2-5
D: TRBD2
size: -
CDR3: CASSFINTGGPETQYF
DNA: TGCGCCAGCAGCTTTATTAATACGGGGGGGCCAGAGACCCAGTACTTC

V: TRBV5-1
J: TRBJ2-3
D: -
size: -
CDR3: CASSFRGASTDTQYF
DNA: TGCGCCAGCAGCTTCAGGGGCGCTAGCACAGATACGCAGTATTTT

V: TRBV6-2/TRBV6-3
J: TRBJ2-1
D: -
size: -
CDR3: CASRQLSNEQFF
DNA: TGTGCCAGCAGACAGCTAAGCAATGAGCAGTTCTTC

V: TRBV9
J: TRBJ2-1
D: TRBD1
size: -
CDR3: CASSVARQGALEQFF
DNA: TGTGCCAGCAGCGTAGCTAGGCAGGGGGCACTGGAGCAGTTCTTC

V: TRBV20-1
J: TRBJ2-1
D: TRBD2
size: few
CDR3: CSAPLGLAVNEQFF
DNA: TGCAGTGCGCCCCTGGGACTAGCGGTCAATGAGCAGTTCTTC

V: TRBV11-3
J: TRBJ2-5
D: -
size: -
CDR3: CASSPTSTGGVQYF
DNA: TGTGCCAGCAGCCCAACTTCTACGGGCGGGGTCCAGTACTTC

V: TRBV4-3
J: TRBJ1-2
D: -
size: -
CDR3: CASSQDRETEGYTF
DNA: TGCGCCAGCAGCCAAGATCGAGAGACCGAGGGCTACACCTTC

V: TRBV4-1
J: TRBJ2-3
D: -
size: -
CDR3: CASSPIGRGDTQYF
DNA: TGCGCCAGCAGCCCGATTGGTCGCGGGGATACGCAGTATTTT

V: TRBV6-5
J: TRBJ1-4
D: TRBD1
size: -
CDR3: CASSWTGTNEKLFF
DNA: TGTGCCAGCAGTTGGACAGGGACTAATGAAAAACTGTTTTTT

V: TRBV12-3/TRBV12-4
J: TRBJ2-7
D: -
size: many
CDR3: CASSLAAQGEILSYEQYF
DNA: TGTGCCAGCAGTTTAGCTGCCCAGGGCGAAATTCTCTCCTACGAGCAGTACTTC

V: TRBV12-3/TRBV12-4
J: TRBJ2-3
D: -
size: -
CDR3: CAISLPHSGIKTQYF
DNA: TGTGCCATCAGTTTACCCCACTCCGGGATAAAGACGCAGTATTTT

V: TRBV9
J: TRBJ2-2
D: TRBD2
size: -
CDR3: CASSGREGTGELFF
DNA: TGTGCCAGCAGTGGACGGGAGGGCACCGGGGAGCTGTTTTTT

V: TRBV9
J: TRBJ2-3
D: TRBD2
size: few
CDR3: CASSGNGLAGGDTQYF
DNA: TGTGCCAGCAGCGGGAACGGACTAGCGGGAGGAGATACGCAGTATTTT

V: TRBV29-1
J: TRBJ2-3
D: -
size: -
CDR3: CCGTFTDTQYF
DNA: TGCTGCGGGACCTTTACAGATACGCAGTATTTT

V: TRBV12-3/TRBV12-4
J: TRBJ2-3
D: TRBD1
size: few
CDR3: CASSLDGTASYTQYF
DNA: TGTGCCAGCAGTTTAGATGGGACAGCGAGTTATACGCAGTATTTT

V: TRBV5-1
J: TRBJ1-1
D: TRBD1
size: -
CDR3: CASSFGPGQTSEAFF
DNA: TGCGCCAGCAGCTTTGGGCCGGGACAGACTTCTGAAGCTTTCTTT

V: TRBV7-3
J: TRBJ2-7
D: -
size: many
CDR3: CASSLTPSSYEQYF
DNA: TGTGCCAGCAGCTTAACACCCAGCTCCTACGAGCAGTACTTC

V: TRBV4-3
J: TRBJ2-4
D: TRBD2
size: -
CDR3: CASSPRGGYIQYF
DNA: TGCGCCAGCAGCCCACGGGGGGGATACATTCAGTACTTC

V: TRBV20-1
J: TRBJ2-5
D: -
size: -
CDR3: CSARMAGSRETQYF
DNA: TGCAGTGCTAGAATGGCGGGTAGCCGGGAGACCCAGTACTTC

V: TRBV7-2
J: TRBJ2-3
D: TRBD2
size: -
CDR3: CASSFVAGMGTDTQYF
DNA: TGTGCCAGCAGCTTCGTAGCGGGTATGGGGACAGATACGCAGTATTTT

V: TRBV5-6
J: TRBJ2-2
D: -
size: few
CDR3: CASSFILRRRRDTGELFF
DNA: TGTGCCAGCAGCTTTATACTGAGGCGGAGACGGGACACCGGGGAGCTGTTTTTT

V: TRBV6-4
J: TRBJ2-1
D: TRBD2
size: -
CDR3: CASSDGIGGKDEQFF
DNA: TGTGCCAGCAGTGACGGGATCGGGGGGAAGGATGAGCAGTTCTTC

V: TRBV6-5
J: TRBJ2-5
D: -
size: many
CDR3: CASSYSLVYGAQETQYF
DNA: TGTGCCAGCAGTTACTCATTAGTTTATGGGGCCCAAGAGACCCAGTACTTC

V: TRBV5-1
J: TRBJ2-1
D: TRBD2
size: few
CDR3: CASSLEPSGRVPYNEQFF
DNA: TGCGCCAGCAGCTTGGAGCCTAGCGGGAGGGTACCCTACAATGAGCAGTTCTTC

V: TRBV6-2/TRBV6-3
J: TRBJ2-7
D: -
size: -
CDR3: CASSYATVKRDFRYEQYF
DNA: TGTGCCAGCAGTTACGCCACCGTAAAAAGGGACTTCCGCTACGAGCAGTACTTC

V: TRBV6-1
J: TRBJ1-4
D: -
size: -
CDR3: CASSPDRREKLFF
DNA: TGTGCCAGCAGCCCCGATAGGAGGGAAAAACTGTTTTTT

V: TRBV12-3/TRBV12-4
J: TRBJ1-2
D: -
size: medium-sized
CDR3: CASSSGVGYTF
DNA: TGTGCCAGCAGCTCAGGGGTCGGCTACACCTTC

V: TRBV12-3/TRBV12-4
J: TRBJ2-7
D: -
size: few
CDR3: CASSSTPWEQYF
DNA: TGTGCCAGCAGTTCTACTCCATGGGAGCAGTACTTC

V: TRBV11-2
J: TRBJ1-2
D: -
size: few
CDR3: CASSSNRAFNYGYTF
DNA: TGTGCCAGCAGCTCAAACAGGGCTTTTAACTATGGCTACACCTTC

V: TRBV5-1
J: TRBJ1-1
D: TRBD1
size: -
CDR3: CASSEGQGFDREAFF
DNA: TGCGCCAGCAGCGAGGGACAGGGATTCGATAGAGAAGCTTTCTTT

V: TRBV29-1
J: TRBJ2-2
D: -
size: few
CDR3: CSVRVANTGELFF
DNA: TGCAGCGTAAGGGTCGCGAACACCGGGGAGCTGTTTTTT

V: TRBV27
J: TRBJ2-7
D: -
size: few
CDR3: CASSLSFGSSYEQYF
DNA: TGTGCCAGCAGTTTATCGTTCGGGAGCTCCTACGAGCAGTACTTC

V: TRBV30
J: TRBJ2-7
D: -
size: -
CDR3: CAWSRVYEQYF
DNA: TGTGCCTGGAGTCGGGTATACGAGCAGTACTTC

V: TRBV7-2
J: TRBJ2-5
D: TRBD2
size: -
CDR3: CASSFSPGTSFGPQYF
DNA: TGTGCCAGCAGCTTTTCCCCCGGGACTAGCTTCGGGCCCCAGTACTTC

V: TRBV5-1
J: TRBJ2-1
D: -
size: -
CDR3: CASSQAGPGARNEQFF
DNA: TGCGCCAGCAGCCAAGCTGGACCCGGGGCCAGGAATGAGCAGTTCTTC

V: TRBV7-2
J: TRBJ2-7
D: TRBD2
size: -
CDR3: CASSLSSGGGGQYF
DNA: TGTGCCAGCAGCTTATCCAGCGGGGGGGGCGGGCAGTACTTC

V: TRBV18
J: TRBJ1-4
D: -
size: -
CDR3: CASSTNLRPGEKLFF
DNA: TGTGCCAGCTCTACCAACTTGAGGCCGGGGGAAAAACTGTTTTTT

V: TRBV5-1
J: TRBJ2-1
D: TRBD1
size: few
CDR3: CASSGGQTTYNEQFF
DNA: TGCGCCAGCAGCGGGGGACAGACTACCTACAATGAGCAGTTCTTC

V: TRBV12-3/TRBV12-4
J: TRBJ2-5
D: TRBD2
size: -
CDR3: CASSTGTSGVQETQYF
DNA: TGTGCCAGCAGTACCGGGACTAGCGGGGTACAAGAGACCCAGTACTTC

V: TRBV18
J: TRBJ2-1
D: TRBD1
size: few
CDR3: CASSPTGAVYNEQFF
DNA: TGTGCCAGCTCACCAACAGGGGCCGTCTACAATGAGCAGTTCTTC

V: TRBV4-2
J: TRBJ1-3
D: TRBD1
size: few
CDR3: CASSRETGRGNTIYF
DNA: TGTGCCAGCAGCCGAGAGACAGGGCGAGGAAACACCATATATTTT

V: TRBV4-2
J: TRBJ2-1
D: TRBD2
size: -
CDR3: CASSQRLAGGQNEQFF
DNA: TGTGCCAGCAGCCAGAGACTAGCGGGAGGGCAGAATGAGCAGTTCTTC

V: TRBV7-2
J: TRBJ2-3
D: -
size: few
CDR3: CASSLGPEFDTQYF
DNA: TGTGCCAGCAGCTTAGGCCCTGAGTTTGATACGCAGTATTTT

V: TRBV2
J: TRBJ1-1
D: -
size: few
CDR3: CASSEFSQGGTEAFF
DNA: TGTGCCAGCAGTGAATTTTCCCAGGGTGGAACTGAAGCTTTCTTT

V: TRBV11-2
J: TRBJ1-1
D: -
size: few
CDR3: CASSLDSGTANTEAFF
DNA: TGTGCCAGCAGCTTAGATAGCGGGACGGCGAACACTGAAGCTTTCTTT

V: TRBV5-5
J: TRBJ2-3
D: TRBD1
size: -
CDR3: CASRSGQGAVDTQYF
DNA: TGTGCCAGCAGATCTGGACAGGGGGCTGTAGATACGCAGTATTTT

V: TRBV20-1
J: TRBJ2-5
D: TRBD1
size: -
CDR3: CSASHRGGMKTQYF
DNA: TGCAGTGCTAGTCACAGGGGCGGAATGAAGACCCAGTACTTC

V: TRBV29-1
J: TRBJ2-7
D: TRBD1
size: few
CDR3: CSVARDRRYEQYF
DNA: TGCAGCGTTGCGAGGGACAGAAGATACGAGCAGTACTTC

V: TRBV7-9
J: TRBJ2-7
D: -
size: -
CDR3: CASSPTYRAPYYEQYF
DNA: TGTGCCAGCAGCCCTACCTACAGGGCTCCCTACTACGAGCAGTACTTC

V: TRBV7-2
J: TRBJ2-7
D: TRBD2
size: few
CDR3: CASSRKLAGVEYF
DNA: TGTGCCAGCAGCCGCAAACTAGCGGGAGTCGAGTACTTC

V: TRBV18
J: TRBJ2-7
D: -
size: many
CDR3: CASSPLSSYEQYF
DNA: TGTGCCAGCTCACCACTTAGCAGCTACGAGCAGTACTTC

V: TRBV28
J: TRBJ2-5
D: -
size: -
CDR3: CASSQGPYRGTQYF
DNA: TGTGCCAGCAGCCAGGGGCCATATCGAGGGACCCAGTACTTC

V: TRBV7-9
J: TRBJ2-5
D: TRBD2
size: few
CDR3: CASSRGTSGFEGQYF
DNA: TGTGCCAGCAGCCGGGGGACTAGCGGGTTCGAGGGCCAGTACTTC

V: TRBV7-2
J: TRBJ2-1
D: -
size: -
CDR3: CASSLVMAAYNEQFF
DNA: TGTGCCAGCAGCTTAGTAATGGCTGCCTACAATGAGCAGTTCTTC

V: TRBV6-2/TRBV6-3
J: TRBJ2-7
D: -
size: -
CDR3: CASKPGAGEQYF
DNA: TGTGCCAGCAAACCGGGGGCGGGAGAGCAGTACTTC

V: TRBV6-2/TRBV6-3
J: TRBJ1-2
D: -
size: few
CDR3: CASRTVGLSYGYTF
DNA: TGTGCCAGCAGAACCGTCGGACTGAGCTATGGCTACACCTTC

V: TRBV2
J: TRBJ2-1
D: TRBD2
size: many
CDR3: CASSAQTSGYNEQFF
DNA: TGTGCCAGCAGTGCCCAGACTAGCGGCTACAATGAGCAGTTCTTC

V: TRBV7-2
J: TRBJ2-4
D: TRBD1
size: many
CDR3: CASSQTGTLAKNIQYF
DNA: TGTGCCAGCAGCCAGACAGGGACACTAGCCAAAAACATTCAGTACTTC